The clone carrying this TCR beta chain was recorded many times. Germline trimming cut 2 bases from V and 4 bases from J; bases unmatched to any gene: 5. Germline V lookup: CDR1 MDHEN, CDR2 SYDVKM. The CDR3 has 17 amino acids. This sample was taken from a study of T cells in Graves' hyperthyroidism and ophthalmopathy. RNA transcripts served as the template for amplifying TCR beta CDR3 regions. Using the HTBI primer set, a first-round RT-PCR was run on the TCR CDR3. One entry per CDR3 protein, called by TCRdb with MiXCR from the multiplex PCR reads. Among more than 500,000 distinct CDR3 sequences, 12% to 15% were seen once, and the ten largest hold around 13%. Thyroid ultrasound, orbital computed tomography, clinical symptoms, and serum thyroxine and TRAb underpinned diagnoses. PBMCs were obtained from about 10 ml fresh peripheral blood.

The chain uses TRBV28 and TRBJ2-3, with TRBD2 matching over 14 bases. The sample taken for sequencing was blood. The sequence was collected from a woman aged 40 to 55 with Graves' hyperthyroidism. The CDR3 here is CASSLIRLAGGSDTQYF. The CDR3 bases are TGTGCCAGCAGTTTAATCCGACTAGCGGGAGGGTCAGATACGCAGTATTTT.